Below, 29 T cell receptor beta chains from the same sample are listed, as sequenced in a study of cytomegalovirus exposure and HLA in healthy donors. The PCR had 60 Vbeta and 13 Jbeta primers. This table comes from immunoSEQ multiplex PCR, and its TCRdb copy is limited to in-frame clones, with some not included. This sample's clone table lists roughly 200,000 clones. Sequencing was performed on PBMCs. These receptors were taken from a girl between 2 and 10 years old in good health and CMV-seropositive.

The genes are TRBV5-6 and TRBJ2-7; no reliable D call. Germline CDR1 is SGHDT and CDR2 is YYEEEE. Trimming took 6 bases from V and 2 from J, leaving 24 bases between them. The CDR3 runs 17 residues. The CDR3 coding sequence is TGTGCCAGCACAAGACTTGCACTGCAAAGCAAGCCCTACGAGCAGTACTTC. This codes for CASTRLALQSKPYEQYF.

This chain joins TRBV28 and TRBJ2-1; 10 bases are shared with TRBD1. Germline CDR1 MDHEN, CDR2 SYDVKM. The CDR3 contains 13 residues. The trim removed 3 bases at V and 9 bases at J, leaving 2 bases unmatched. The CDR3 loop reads CASSLGTGVEQFF. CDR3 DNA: TGTGCCAGCAGTTTGGGGACAGGGGTTGAGCAGTTCTTC.

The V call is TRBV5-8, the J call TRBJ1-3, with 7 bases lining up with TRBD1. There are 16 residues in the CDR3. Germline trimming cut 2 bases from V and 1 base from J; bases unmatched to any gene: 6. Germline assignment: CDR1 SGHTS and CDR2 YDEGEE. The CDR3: CASSFQQGWSGNTIYF. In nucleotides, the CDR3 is TGTGCCAGCAGCTTCCAACAGGGGTGGTCTGGAAACACCATATATTTT.

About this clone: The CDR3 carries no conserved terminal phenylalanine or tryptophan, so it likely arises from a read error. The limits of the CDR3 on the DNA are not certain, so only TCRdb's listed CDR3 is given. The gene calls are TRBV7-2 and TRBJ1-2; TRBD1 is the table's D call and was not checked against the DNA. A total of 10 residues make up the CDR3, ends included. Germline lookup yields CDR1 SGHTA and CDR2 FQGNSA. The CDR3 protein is CASSLVGQTV.

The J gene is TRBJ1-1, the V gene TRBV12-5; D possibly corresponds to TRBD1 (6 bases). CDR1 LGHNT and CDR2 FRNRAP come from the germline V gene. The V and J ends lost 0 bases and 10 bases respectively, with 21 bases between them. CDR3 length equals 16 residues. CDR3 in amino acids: CASGLVPRGPKGRAFF. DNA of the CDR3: TGTGCTAGTGGTTTGGTCCCCAGGGGCCCCAAGGGGAGAGCTTTCTTT.

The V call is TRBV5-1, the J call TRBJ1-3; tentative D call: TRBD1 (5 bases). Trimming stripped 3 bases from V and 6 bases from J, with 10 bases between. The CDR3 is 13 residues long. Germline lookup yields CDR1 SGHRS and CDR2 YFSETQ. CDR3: CASSYGGENTIYF. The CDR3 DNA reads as TGCGCCAGCAGCTACGGAGGGGAAAACACCATATATTTT.

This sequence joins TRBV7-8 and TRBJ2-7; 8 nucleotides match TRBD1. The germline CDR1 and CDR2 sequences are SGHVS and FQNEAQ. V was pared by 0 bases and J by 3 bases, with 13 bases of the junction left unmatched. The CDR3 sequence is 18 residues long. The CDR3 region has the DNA TGTGCCAGCAGCTTAGCCCAGTTCAGGGGGCGAGGAAACTACGAGCAGTACTTC. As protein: CASSLAQFRGRGNYEQYF.

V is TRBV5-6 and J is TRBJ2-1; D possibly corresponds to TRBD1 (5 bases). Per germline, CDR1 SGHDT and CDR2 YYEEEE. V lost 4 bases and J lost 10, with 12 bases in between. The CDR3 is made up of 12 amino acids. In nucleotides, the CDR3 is TGTGCCAGCAGCCAAGGGGTGCGGGAGCAGTTCTTC. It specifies CASSQGVREQFF.

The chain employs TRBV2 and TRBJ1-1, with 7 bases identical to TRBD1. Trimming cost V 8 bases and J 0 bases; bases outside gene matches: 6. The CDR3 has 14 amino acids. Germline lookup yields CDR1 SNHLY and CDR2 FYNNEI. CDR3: CASARDSLNTEAFF. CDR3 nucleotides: TGTGCCAGCGCTCGGGACAGCTTGAACACTGAAGCTTTCTTT.

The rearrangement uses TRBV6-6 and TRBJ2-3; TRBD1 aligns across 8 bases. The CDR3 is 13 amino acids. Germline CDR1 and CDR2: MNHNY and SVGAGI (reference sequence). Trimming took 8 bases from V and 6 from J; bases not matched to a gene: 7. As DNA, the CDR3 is TGTGCCAGCCGGACAGGGACGGCCGATACGCAGTATTTT. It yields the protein CASRTGTADTQYF.

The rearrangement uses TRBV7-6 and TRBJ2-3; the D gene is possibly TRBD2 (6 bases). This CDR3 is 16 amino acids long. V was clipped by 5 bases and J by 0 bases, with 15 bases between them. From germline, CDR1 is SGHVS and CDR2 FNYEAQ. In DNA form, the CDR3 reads TGTGCCAGCAGCCCTGGGGGACTCTCCAGCACAGATACGCAGTATTTT. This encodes CASSPGGLSSTDTQYF.

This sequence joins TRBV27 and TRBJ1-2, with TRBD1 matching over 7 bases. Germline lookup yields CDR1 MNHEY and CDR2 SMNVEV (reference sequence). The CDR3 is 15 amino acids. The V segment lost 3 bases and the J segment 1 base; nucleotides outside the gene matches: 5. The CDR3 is CASSFLGTDNYGYTF. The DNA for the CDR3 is TGTGCCAGCAGTTTCCTCGGGACAGATAACTATGGCTACACCTTC.

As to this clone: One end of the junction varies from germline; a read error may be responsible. CDR3 sequence reads: CASIAGETRYF. DNA of the CDR3: TGTGCCAGCATTGCGGGAGAGACCCGGTACTTC. The rearrangement links TRBV6-5 to TRBJ2-5; 7 nucleotides align to TRBD2. CDR1 MNHEY and CDR2 SVGAGI come from the germline V gene. The CDR3 has 11 amino acids.

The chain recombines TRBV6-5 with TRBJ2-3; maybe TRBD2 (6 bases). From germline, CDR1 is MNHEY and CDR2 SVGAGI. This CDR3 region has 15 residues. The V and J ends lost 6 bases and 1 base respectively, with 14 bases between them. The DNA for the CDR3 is TGTGCCAGCAGGCCCACGGGAGCGGGCACAGATACGCAGTATTTT. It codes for CASRPTGAGTDTQYF.

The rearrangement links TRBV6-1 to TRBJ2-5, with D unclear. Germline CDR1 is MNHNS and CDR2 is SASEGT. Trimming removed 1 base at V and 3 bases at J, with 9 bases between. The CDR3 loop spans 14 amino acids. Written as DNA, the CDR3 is TGTGCCAGCAGTGAAGGGGCAGCTAAAGAGACCCAGTACTTC. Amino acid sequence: CASSEGAAKETQYF.

The CDR3 loop reads CASSLILGTAGGYTF. CDR3 bases: TGTGCCAGTAGTCTTATACTCGGGACAGCTGGTGGCTACACCTTC. V usage is TRBV19 and J usage is TRBJ1-2, with TRBD1 identical over 7 bases. The CDR3 consists of 15 residues. Germline CDR1 LNHDA, CDR2 SQIVND (reference sequence). The J segment lost 7 bases and the V segment lost 5 bases, leaving 13 bases of the junction unmatched.

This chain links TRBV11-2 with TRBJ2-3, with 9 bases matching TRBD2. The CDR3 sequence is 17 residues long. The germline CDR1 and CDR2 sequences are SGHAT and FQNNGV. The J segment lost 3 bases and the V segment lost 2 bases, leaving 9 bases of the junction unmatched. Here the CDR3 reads CASSLRPPSGITDTQYF. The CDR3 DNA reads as TGTGCCAGCAGCTTACGCCCGCCTAGCGGGATAACAGATACGCAGTATTTT.

CDR3 DNA sequence: TGTGCCAGTAGTATAGTGGCGGGACCCGACCAGTTCTTC. Its translation: CASSIVAGPDQFF. The V and J genes are TRBV19 and TRBJ2-1, with D maybe TRBD2 (6 bases). In germline, CDR1 is LNHDA, CDR2 SQIVND (reference sequence). The V and J ends lost 1 base and 13 bases respectively, with 14 bases between them. The CDR3 loop spans 13 amino acids. The full variable domain, with the rest looked up from reference TRBV19 and TRBJ2-1, is DGGITQSPKYLFRKEGQNVTLSCEQNLNHDAMYWYRQDPGQGLRLIYYSQIVNDFQKGDIAEGYSVSREKKESFPLTVTSAQKNPTAFYLCASSIVAGPDQFFGPGTRLTVL.

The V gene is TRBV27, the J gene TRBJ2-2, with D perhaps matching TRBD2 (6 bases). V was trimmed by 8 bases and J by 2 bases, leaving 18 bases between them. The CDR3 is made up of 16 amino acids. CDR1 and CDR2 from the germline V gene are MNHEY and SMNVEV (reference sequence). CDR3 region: CASRRVAVRNTGELFF. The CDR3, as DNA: TGTGCCAGCCGGAGGGTAGCGGTTCGTAACACCGGGGAGCTGTTTTTT.

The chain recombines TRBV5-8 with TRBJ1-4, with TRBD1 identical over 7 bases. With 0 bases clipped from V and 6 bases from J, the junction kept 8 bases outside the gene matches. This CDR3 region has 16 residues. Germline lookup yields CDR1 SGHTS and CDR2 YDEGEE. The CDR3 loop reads CASSLARQGQYEKLFF. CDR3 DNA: TGTGCCAGCAGCTTGGCCCGACAGGGTCAGTATGAAAAACTGTTTTTT.

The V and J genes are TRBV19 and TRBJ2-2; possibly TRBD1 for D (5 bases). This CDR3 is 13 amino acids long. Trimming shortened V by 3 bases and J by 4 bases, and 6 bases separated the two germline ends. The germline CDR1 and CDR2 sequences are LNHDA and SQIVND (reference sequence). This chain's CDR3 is CASSIRVTGELFF. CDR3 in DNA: TGTGCCAGTAGTATCAGGGTCACCGGGGAGCTGTTTTTT.

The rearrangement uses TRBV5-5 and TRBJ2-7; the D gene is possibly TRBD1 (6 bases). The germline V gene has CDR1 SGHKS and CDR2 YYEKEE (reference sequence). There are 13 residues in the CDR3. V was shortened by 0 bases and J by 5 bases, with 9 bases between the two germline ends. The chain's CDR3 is CASSLARGDEQYF. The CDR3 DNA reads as TGTGCCAGCAGCTTGGCCAGGGGTGACGAGCAGTACTTC.

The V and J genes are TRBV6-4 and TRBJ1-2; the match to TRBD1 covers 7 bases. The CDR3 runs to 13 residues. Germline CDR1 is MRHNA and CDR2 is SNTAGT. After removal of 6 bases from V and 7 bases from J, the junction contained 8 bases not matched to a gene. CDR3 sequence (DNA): TGTGCCAGCAGACGGACAGGCGACCTTGGCTACACCTTC. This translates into CASRRTGDLGYTF.

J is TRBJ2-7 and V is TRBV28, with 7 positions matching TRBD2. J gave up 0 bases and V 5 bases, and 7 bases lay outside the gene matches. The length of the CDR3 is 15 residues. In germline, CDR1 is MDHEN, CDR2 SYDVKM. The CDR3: CASSLTSGGSYEQYF. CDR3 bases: TGTGCCAGCAGTCTAACATCGGGGGGCTCCTACGAGCAGTACTTC.

The CDR3 loop is CATSSLADTQYF. The CDR3 nucleotides read TGTGCCACCAGCTCCCTCGCAGATACGCAGTATTTT. V and J are TRBV15 and TRBJ2-3; D unresolved. The CDR3 extends over 12 amino acids. Trimming shortened V by 5 bases and J by 4 bases, and 7 bases separated the two germline ends. Per the germline V gene, CDR1 is LNHNV and CDR2 is YYDKDF (reference sequence).

CDR3 coding DNA: TGTGCCTGGACCCCCAGAGGGCGCGGCGCTGAAGCTTTCTTT. It encodes CAWTPRGRGAEAFF. V is TRBV30 and J is TRBJ1-1; D uncertain. There are 14 residues in the CDR3. Germline V lookup: CDR1 GTSNPN, CDR2 SVGIG (reference sequence). V dropped 4 bases and J dropped 6 bases, with 18 bases sitting between them.

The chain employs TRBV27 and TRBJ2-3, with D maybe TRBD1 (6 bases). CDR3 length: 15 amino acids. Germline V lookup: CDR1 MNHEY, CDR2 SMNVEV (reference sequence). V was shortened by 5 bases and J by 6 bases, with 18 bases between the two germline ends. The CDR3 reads CASSTGSAVLDTQYF. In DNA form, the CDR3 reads TGTGCCAGCAGTACAGGGTCTGCAGTTTTGGATACGCAGTATTTT.

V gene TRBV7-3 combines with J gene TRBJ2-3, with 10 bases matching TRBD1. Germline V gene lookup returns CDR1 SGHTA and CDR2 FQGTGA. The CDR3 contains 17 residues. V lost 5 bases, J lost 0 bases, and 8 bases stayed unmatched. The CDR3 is CASSPTDRGNSTDTQYF. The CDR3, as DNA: TGTGCCAGCAGCCCAACGGACAGGGGGAATAGCACAGATACGCAGTATTTT.

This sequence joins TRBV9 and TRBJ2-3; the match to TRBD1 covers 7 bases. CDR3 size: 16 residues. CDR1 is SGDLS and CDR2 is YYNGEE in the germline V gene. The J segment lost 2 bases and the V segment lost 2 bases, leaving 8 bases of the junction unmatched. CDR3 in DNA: TGTGCCAGCAGCGTGTCCCCGGGACAGATCACAGATACGCAGTATTTT. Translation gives CASSVSPGQITDTQYF.